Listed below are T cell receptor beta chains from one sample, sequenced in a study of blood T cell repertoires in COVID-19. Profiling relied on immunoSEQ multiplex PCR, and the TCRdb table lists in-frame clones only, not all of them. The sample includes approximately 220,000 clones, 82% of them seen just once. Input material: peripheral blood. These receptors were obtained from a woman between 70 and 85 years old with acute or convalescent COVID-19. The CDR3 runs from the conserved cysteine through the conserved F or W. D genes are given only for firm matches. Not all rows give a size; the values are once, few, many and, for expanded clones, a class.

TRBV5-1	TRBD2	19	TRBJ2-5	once	CARSSPGPSGGAGQETQYF	TGCGCCCGCAGCTCACCCGGGCCTAGCGGGGGGGCCGGCCAAGAGACCCAGTACTTC
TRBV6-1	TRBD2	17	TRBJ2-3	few	CASSEALAGGWGNTQYF	TGTGCCAGCAGTGAAGCGCTAGCGGGGGGATGGGGAAATACGCAGTATTTT
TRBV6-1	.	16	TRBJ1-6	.	CASSEWQGQYNSPLHF	TGTGCCAGCAGTGAATGGCAGGGGCAATATAATTCACCCCTCCACTTT
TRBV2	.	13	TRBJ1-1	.	CASLRDSNTEAFF	TGTGCCAGCCTCCGGGACTCGAACACTGAAGCTTTCTTT
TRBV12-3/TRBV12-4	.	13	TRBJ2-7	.	CASSPRGSYEQYF	TGTGCCAGCAGCCCTAGGGGATCCTACGAGCAGTACTTC
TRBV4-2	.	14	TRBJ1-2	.	CASSQGDISYGYTF	TGTGCCAGCAGCCAGGGGGACATCAGCTATGGCTACACCTTC
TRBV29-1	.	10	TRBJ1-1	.	CSAARGEAFF	TGCAGCGCCGCCCGGGGGGAAGCTTTCTTT
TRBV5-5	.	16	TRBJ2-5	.	CASSFRQAAGKETQYF	TGTGCCAGCAGCTTCAGACAGGCCGCCGGGAAAGAGACCCAGTACTTC
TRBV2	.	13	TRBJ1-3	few	CATGGTSGNTIYF	TGTGCCACCGGGGGTACCTCTGGAAACACCATATATTTT
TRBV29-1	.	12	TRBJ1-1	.	CSVVQTNTEAFF	TGCAGCGTTGTACAGACGAACACTGAAGCTTTCTTT
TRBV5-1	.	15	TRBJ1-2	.	CASSLASGMVEGYTF	TGCGCCAGCAGCTTGGCATCAGGGATGGTGGAAGGCTACACCTTC
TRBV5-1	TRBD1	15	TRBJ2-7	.	CASSLDGTGPYEQYF	TGCGCCAGCAGCTTAGACGGGACAGGGCCCTACGAGCAGTACTTC
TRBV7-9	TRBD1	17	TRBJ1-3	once	CASSLEGQGALGNTIYF	TGTGCCAGCAGCTTAGAGGGGCAGGGGGCGCTTGGAAACACCATATATTTT
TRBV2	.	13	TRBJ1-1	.	CASSMDRNTEAFF	TGTGCCAGCAGTATGGACAGGAACACTGAAGCTTTCTTT
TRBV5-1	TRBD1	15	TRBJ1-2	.	CASSYGTGSVYGYTF	TGCGCCAGCAGCTATGGGACAGGGAGTGTCTATGGCTACACCTTC
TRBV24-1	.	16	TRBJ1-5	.	CATSDLQGRSNQPQHF	TGTGCCACCAGTGATCTACAGGGTAGGAGCAATCAGCCCCAGCATTTT
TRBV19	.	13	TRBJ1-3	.	CASSTGSLNTIYF	TGTGCCAGCTCGACAGGATCTTTAAACACCATATATTTT
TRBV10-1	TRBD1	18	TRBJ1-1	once	CASSGATGVTGISPEAFF	TGCGCCAGCAGTGGAGCGACCGGAGTGACAGGGATTTCCCCTGAAGCTTTCTTT
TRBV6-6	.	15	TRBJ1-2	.	CASSYSAGRNYGYTF	TGTGCCAGCAGTTACTCTGCGGGGCGGAACTATGGCTACACCTTC
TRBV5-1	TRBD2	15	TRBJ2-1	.	CASSLWLAEDNEQFF	TGCGCCAGCAGCTTGTGGCTAGCGGAGGACAATGAGCAGTTCTTC